This T cell receptor beta chain was profiled in a study of identical twins. Every sampled donor was Caucasian and healthy. A universal primer site was incorporated via template switching, and the cDNA contained unique molecular identifiers. One entry per CDR3 protein results from TCRdb running MiXCR on the 5' RACE reads. The repertoire holds some 710,000 distinct CDR3 sequences, with around 6% as singletons. Notes on the study in general: Excess sharing between twins was weaker in beta out-of-frame sequences. Abundant beta clonotypes from cord blood had fewer insertions, unlike memory repertoires, which showed none.

From germline, CDR1 is MDHEN and CDR2 SYDVKM. The CDR3 is 16 residues long. V lost 2 bases, J lost 4 bases, and 7 bases stayed unmatched. Points on this clonotype: The antigen remains unidentified.

The clonotype was recovered from a man aged 18 to 35 in good health. The sample taken for sequencing was naive T cells sorted from blood. The gene calls are TRBV28 and TRBJ2-3; TRBD2 aligns across 9 bases. Here the CDR3 DNA reads TGTGCCAGCAGTTTAAGGGGTCTAGCGGGACCAGATACGCAGTATTTT. Translating it yields CASSLRGLAGPDTQYF.